These 27 T cell receptor beta chains originate from one sample sequenced in a study of T cell changes during pregnancy in multiple sclerosis. Measured with immunoSEQ multiplex PCR; TCRdb has only the in-frame clones, and not every one. The sample consists of around 78,000 clones, 93% of them appearing once. The specimen comprised peripheral blood, sampled in the second trimester of pregnancy. Source of these receptors: a female donor with multiple sclerosis, enrolled in a pregnancy study.

This clone has just one count. The genes are TRBV4-1 and TRBJ2-7; D might be TRBD2 (6 bases). Germline CDR1 MGHRA, CDR2 YSYEKL. The CDR3 is 15 residues long. V shed 1 base and J shed 0 bases, with 10 bases lying between them. CDR3 sequence: CASSQVERVSYEQYF. The CDR3 DNA reads as TGCGCCAGCAGCCAAGTGGAGCGGGTCTCCTACGAGCAGTACTTC.

The rearrangement joins TRBV2 to TRBJ2-7, with 9 bases identical to TRBD1. The ends lost 8 bases at V and 4 bases at J; junction bases unmatched: 6. CDR1 and CDR2 (germline): SNHLY, FYNNEI. This CDR3 has 13 amino acids. The DNA for the CDR3 is TGTGCCAGCGGGAGGGACAGGGAATACGAGCAGTACTTC. It translates to CASGRDREYEQYF.

The chain links TRBV27 to TRBJ1-2; possible D gene TRBD1, 6 bases. Germline V gene lookup returns CDR1 MNHEY and CDR2 SMNVEV (reference sequence). The ends were cut back, 5 bases at V and 8 bases at J, with 21 bases in the middle. This CDR3 has 15 residues. The CDR3 reads CASSPLQGGGGGYTF. The CDR3 DNA is TGTGCCAGCAGTCCACTCCAGGGAGGGGGAGGAGGCTACACCTTC.

The rearrangement joins TRBV9 to TRBJ2-7; 8 bases match TRBD2. Per germline, CDR1 SGDLS and CDR2 YYNGEE. V trimming: 5 bases; J trimming: 3 bases; junction bases outside the gene matches: 1. The CDR3 spans 12 residues. The chain's CDR3 is CASSTSGYEQYF. The DNA for the CDR3 is TGTGCCAGCAGTACTAGCGGCTACGAGCAGTACTTC.

The CDR3 is CASGLGAGEQYF. The CDR3 DNA sequence: TGTGCTAGTGGCCTTGGGGCAGGCGAGCAGTACTTC. This rearrangement joins TRBV12-5 to TRBJ2-7; a weak D match, TRBD1 (5 bases). Per germline, CDR1 LGHNT and CDR2 FRNRAP. Trimming removed 6 bases at V and 6 bases at J, with 12 bases between. This CDR3 spans 12 amino acids.

The chain has TRBV7-6 and TRBJ1-2, with a weak D call TRBD1 (6 bases). In germline, CDR1 is SGHVS, CDR2 FNYEAQ. The CDR3 length is 15 residues. V was cut by 2 bases and J by 6 bases, with 16 bases left in between. The CDR3 nucleotides read TGTGCCAGCAGCTTAATAGAGCGGGGGCCGGATGGCTACACCTTC. Amino acid sequence: CASSLIERGPDGYTF.

The chain uses TRBV2 and TRBJ2-2; D is possibly TRBD2 (7 bases). The germline V gene encodes CDR1 SNHLY and CDR2 FYNNEI. The CDR3 spans 14 residues. The V and J ends lost 7 bases and 3 bases respectively, with 12 bases between them. The CDR3 sequence: CASKGGRYTGELFF. The CDR3 nucleotides read TGTGCCAGCAAGGGGGGGCGTTACACCGGGGAGCTGTTTTTT. The full variable domain, its missing parts supplied by reference TRBV2 and TRBJ2-2, is EPEVTQTPSHQVTQMGQEVILRCVPISNHLYFYWYRQILGQKVEFLVSFYNNEISEKSEIFDDQFSVERPDGSNFTLKIRSTKLEDSAMYFCASKGGRYTGELFFGEGSRLTVL.

The V and J genes are TRBV27 and TRBJ2-5; D might be TRBD1 (5 bases). Trimming took off 5 bases at V and 14 bases at J, with 9 bases between the two ends. CDR1 is MNHEY and CDR2 is SMNVEV in the germline V gene (reference sequence). The CDR3 contains 9 residues. In DNA, the CDR3 is TGTGCCAGCAGTCTAACAGGATACTTC. As protein: CASSLTGYF.

The chain joins TRBV19 to TRBJ2-2; D is possibly TRBD2 (5 bases). The CDR3 contains 16 residues. Per the germline V gene, CDR1 is LNHDA and CDR2 is SQIVND (reference sequence). V was cut by 5 bases and J by 6 bases, with 19 bases left in between. CDR3: CASSVRPDYSAGELFF. In DNA, the CDR3 is TGTGCCAGTAGTGTAAGACCTGACTATTCGGCCGGGGAGCTGTTTTTT. Combining the CDR3 with reference TRBV19 and TRBJ2-2 gives the whole variable domain DGGITQSPKYLFRKEGQNVTLSCEQNLNHDAMYWYRQDPGQGLRLIYYSQIVNDFQKGDIAEGYSVSREKKESFPLTVTSAQKNPTAFYLCASSVRPDYSAGELFFGEGSRLTVL.

This chain joins TRBV5-4 and TRBJ2-7, with 7 bases lining up with TRBD1. Germline V CDR1 and CDR2: SGHNT, YYREEE (reference sequence). The CDR3 loop spans 14 amino acids. V was clipped by 0 bases and J by 6 bases; unmatched bases: 6. This CDR3 is CASSLGQGTVEQYF. In DNA form, the CDR3 reads TGTGCCAGCAGCTTGGGACAGGGAACAGTCGAGCAGTACTTC.

This chain uses TRBV27 with TRBJ2-1, with D perhaps matching TRBD2 (5 bases). The CDR3 is made up of 11 amino acids. Germline CDR1 and CDR2: MNHEY and SMNVEV (reference sequence). Trimming removed 6 bases at V and 8 bases at J, with 8 bases between. The CDR3 sequence: CASRLGDEQFF. The CDR3 DNA follows: TGTGCCAGCAGATTGGGAGATGAGCAGTTCTTC.

The rearrangement uses TRBV6-4 and TRBJ1-6; D gene uncertain. The germline V gene has CDR1 MRHNA and CDR2 SNTAGT. V lost 3 bases and J lost 11, with 11 bases in between. This CDR3 is 13 amino acids long. This chain's CDR3 is CASSELGRPPLHF. The CDR3 DNA sequence: TGTGCCAGCAGTGAATTGGGGAGGCCACCCCTCCACTTT.

The J gene is TRBJ1-2, the V gene TRBV5-5; 8 bases fit TRBD1. CDR1 is SGHKS, CDR2 YYEKEE, per germline (reference sequence). V lost 1 base, J lost 7 bases, and 12 bases stayed unmatched. The CDR3 covers 16 residues. The CDR3 loop is CASSLTRQGTLGGYTF. The DNA of the CDR3 is TGTGCCAGCAGCTTGACTAGACAGGGGACATTAGGTGGCTACACCTTC.

CDR3 sequence (DNA): TGCGCCAGCAGCCATATCGGGGATGCCGGGGAGCTGTTTTTT. Translated: CASSHIGDAGELFF. The genes are TRBV4-1 and TRBJ2-2; D is possibly TRBD2 (5 bases). This CDR3 region has 14 residues. V was cut by 3 bases and J by 6 bases, with 11 bases left in between. Per the germline V gene, CDR1 is MGHRA and CDR2 is YSYEKL.

This sequence joins TRBV15 and TRBJ2-7; TRBD1 might be the D (6 bases). This CDR3 has 16 residues. Germline values: CDR1 LNHNV, CDR2 YYDKDF (reference sequence). The germline V and J ends were trimmed by 1 base and 3 bases, with 16 bases remaining between them. The DNA for the CDR3 is TGTGCCACCAGCAGAGGGGACACCGGACCGAACTACGAGCAGTACTTC. It specifies CATSRGDTGPNYEQYF.

The V call is TRBV7-8, the J call TRBJ2-7, with TRBD1 identical over 10 bases. V was clipped by 8 bases and J by 7 bases; unmatched bases: 11. The CDR3 is 14 amino acids. Germline-derived CDR1 and CDR2 are SGHVS and FQNEAQ. CDR3 amino acids: CASAPGQGQEEQYF. The CDR3 DNA is TGTGCCAGCGCCCCGGGACAGGGGCAAGAGGAGCAGTACTTC. Full variable domain (remainder filled in from reference TRBV7-8 and TRBJ2-7): GAGVSQSPRYKVAKRGQDVALRCDPISGHVSLFWYQQALGQGPEFLTYFQNEAQLDKSGLPSDRFFAERPEGSVSTLKIQRTQQEDSAVYLCASAPGQGQEEQYFGPGTRLTVT.

For the CDR3, the DNA is TGCGCCAGCAGCCCTAACTTTAGCATTGATGAGCAGTTCTTC. Translating gives CASSPNFSIDEQFF. The chain couples TRBV5-1 to TRBJ2-1, with D uncertain. Trimming pared 4 bases from V and 8 bases from J, leaving 16 bases between. The CDR3 totals 14 residues. In germline, CDR1 is SGHRS, CDR2 YFSETQ.

V usage is TRBV7-9 and J usage is TRBJ1-5; 7 bases match TRBD1. V lost 7 bases, J lost 5 bases, and 5 bases stayed unmatched. Germline V gives CDR1 SEHNR, CDR2 FQNEAQ (reference sequence). CDR3 length equals 13 residues. The CDR3 sequence is CASTGTEDQPQHF. The CDR3 DNA follows: TGTGCCAGCACCGGGACAGAGGATCAGCCCCAGCATTTT.

The DNA for the CDR3 is TGTGCCAGCAGAGGAGGGGCGAGAGATCAGCCCCAGCATTTT. Encoded protein: CASRGGARDQPQHF. The J gene is TRBJ1-5, the V gene TRBV6-5, with a possible D match to TRBD1 (5 bases). The CDR3 is 14 amino acids. V dropped 6 bases and J dropped 5 bases, with 14 bases sitting between them. In germline, CDR1 is MNHEY, CDR2 SVGAGI.

This chain uses TRBV11-1 with TRBJ2-1; D uncertain. The V gene's germline CDR1 is SGHAT and CDR2 FQDESV (reference sequence). With 1 base removed from V and 5 bases from J, the gap between germline ends came to 6 bases. This CDR3 spans 13 amino acids. CDR3: CASSLGRNNEQFF. The CDR3, as DNA: TGTGCCAGCAGCTTAGGGCGGAACAATGAGCAGTTCTTC.

The chain employs TRBV7-3 and TRBJ2-2; the D gene is possibly TRBD1 (6 bases). This CDR3 comprises 16 residues. V was trimmed by 2 bases and J by 0 bases, leaving 10 bases between them. CDR1 and CDR2 (germline): SGHTA, FQGTGA. The CDR3 reads CASSLQTGTNTGELFF. The CDR3 nucleotides read TGTGCCAGCAGCTTACAGACAGGAACGAACACCGGGGAGCTGTTTTTT.

This chain joins TRBV2 and TRBJ1-4; possible D gene TRBD1, 6 bases. CDR1 is SNHLY and CDR2 is FYNNEI in the germline V gene. The CDR3 extends over 14 amino acids. V shed 10 bases and J shed 8 bases, with 20 bases lying between them. The CDR3 region has the DNA TGTGCCACCACCTCAGGACAGTTGAGGGAAAAACTGTTTTTT. Its translation: CATTSGQLREKLFF.

The chain is built from TRBV5-4 and TRBJ1-1; 9 bases are shared with TRBD1. This CDR3 is 14 amino acids long. CDR1 and CDR2 from the germline V gene are SGHNT and YYREEE (reference sequence). J gave up 6 bases and V 4 bases, and 7 bases lay outside the gene matches. DNA for the CDR3: TGTGCCAGCAGCCGCACAGGGGGCTCCCCTGAAGCTTTCTTT. Amino acid sequence: CASSRTGGSPEAFF.

The CDR3 loop is CASSLVQGAGEQYF. In DNA, the CDR3 is TGTGCCAGCAGCTTAGTACAGGGGGCAGGCGAGCAGTACTTC. The rearrangement uses TRBV7-8 and TRBJ2-7; TRBD1 agrees at 9 bases. Per the germline V gene, CDR1 is SGHVS and CDR2 is FQNEAQ. V trimming: 1 base; J trimming: 6 bases; junction bases outside the gene matches: 4. This CDR3 is 14 amino acids long.

V usage is TRBV19 and J usage is TRBJ2-2; 7 nucleotides line up with TRBD2. The germline V gene encodes CDR1 LNHDA and CDR2 SQIVND (reference sequence). The CDR3 totals 13 residues. The V gene end was trimmed by 11 bases and the J gene end by 0 bases; junction bases not matched to a gene: 3. The CDR3 loop is CAGGTTNTGELFF. CDR3 in DNA: TGTGCCGGGGGGACTACGAACACCGGGGAGCTGTTTTTT.

V is TRBV10-1 and J is TRBJ1-2, with 10 bases aligning to TRBD1. Germline trimming cut 6 bases from V and 10 bases from J; bases unmatched to any gene: 8. Germline V gene sequence: CDR1 WNHNN, CDR2 SYGVQD (reference sequence). The CDR3 sequence is 13 residues long. CDR3 amino acids: CASSPGTGEDYTF. The CDR3 DNA follows: TGCGCCAGCAGCCCCGGGACAGGGGAAGACTACACCTTC.

This sequence joins TRBV27 and TRBJ2-7; the D gene is possibly TRBD1 (6 bases). The germline V gene has CDR1 MNHEY and CDR2 SMNVEV (reference sequence). V shed 4 bases and J shed 7 bases, with 17 bases lying between them. The CDR3 is 14 residues long. CDR3 sequence reads: CASSSRTAGREQYF. CDR3 bases: TGTGCCAGCAGTTCACGGACAGCCGGTCGGGAGCAGTACTTC.